This record covers a single T cell receptor (beta chain). The antigen is undetermined. Libraries for TCR beta were made by quantitative 5'-RACE with molecular barcodes. TCRdb re-called the 5' RACE reads with MiXCR, one entry per CDR3 protein. The table includes almost 400,000 distinct CDR3 sequences, around 24% detected once. The source of the sample is a study of CD8 T cells in ankylosing spondylitis. Study outcomes and limitations: Those disease-linked clones were CD8+; they were also relatively rare in peripheral blood. Researchers reportedly found disease-linked clones significantly enriched in matched ankylosing spondylitis synovial fluid. The study identified a TCR beta motif of several highly homologous variants that appeared characteristic of ankylosing spondylitis blood.

V lost 0 bases and J lost 6; bases outside the gene matches: 13. The CDR3 has 19 amino acids. In germline, CDR1 is SGHNT, CDR2 YYREEE (reference sequence). Sample: blood, either unsorted or a sorted T cell fraction (not recorded which). This TCR was recovered from a male donor with ankylosing spondylitis. J is TRBJ2-1 and V is TRBV5-4, with 12 nucleotides matching TRBD2. The CDR3 region has the DNA TGTGCCAGCAGCTTGGCGCCTCTAGCGGGAGGGCCTAATTTCAATGAGCAGTTCTTC. The encoded protein is CASSLAPLAGGPNFNEQFF.